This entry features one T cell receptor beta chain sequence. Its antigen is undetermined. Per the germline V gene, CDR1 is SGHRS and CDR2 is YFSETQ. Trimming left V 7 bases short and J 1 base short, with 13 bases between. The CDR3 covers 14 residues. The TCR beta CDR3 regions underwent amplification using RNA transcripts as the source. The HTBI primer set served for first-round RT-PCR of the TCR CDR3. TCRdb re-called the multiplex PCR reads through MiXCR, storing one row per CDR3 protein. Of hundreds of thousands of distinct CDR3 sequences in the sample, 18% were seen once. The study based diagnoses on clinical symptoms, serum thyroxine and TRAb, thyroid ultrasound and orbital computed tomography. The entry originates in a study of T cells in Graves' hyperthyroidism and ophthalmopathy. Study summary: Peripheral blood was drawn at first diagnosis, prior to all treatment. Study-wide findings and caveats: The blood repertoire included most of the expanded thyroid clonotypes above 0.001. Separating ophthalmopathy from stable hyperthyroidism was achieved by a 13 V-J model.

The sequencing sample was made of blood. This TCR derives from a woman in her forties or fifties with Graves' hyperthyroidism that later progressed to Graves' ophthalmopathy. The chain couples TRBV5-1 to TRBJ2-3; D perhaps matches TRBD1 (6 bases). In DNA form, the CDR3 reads TGCGCCAGCGGACCTGCAGGGGGCACAGATACGCAGTATTTT. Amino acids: CASGPAGGTDTQYF.